This passage covers 19 T cell receptor beta chains from one sample sequenced in a study of blood T cell repertoires in COVID-19. Here immunoSEQ multiplex PCR was the method, and the copy in TCRdb shows in-frame clones only, minus some. The table shows fewer than 80,000 clones, with around 86% occurring only once. Sequencing was performed on peripheral blood. These receptor sequences come from a man aged 25 to 45 with acute or convalescent COVID-19.

Here the CDR3 reads CASSWTSGGDEQFF. In nucleotides, the CDR3 is TGCGCCAGCAGCTGGACTAGCGGGGGGGATGAGCAGTTCTTC. The chain couples TRBV5-1 to TRBJ2-1; TRBD2 agrees at 15 bases. The CDR3 runs 14 residues. V shed 3 bases, J shed 8 bases, and the junction held 0 bases outside the gene matches. The germline V gene encodes CDR1 SGHRS and CDR2 YFSETQ.

V is TRBV3-1 (or the pseudogene TRBV3-2) and J is TRBJ2-2; TRBD2 aligns across 8 bases. V gave up 7 bases and J gave up 7 bases; unmatched junction bases: 11. This CDR3 region has 15 residues. CDR1 LGHDT and CDR2 YNNKEL come from the germline V gene (reference sequence). The chain's CDR3 is CASTRTGGLSGELFF. CDR3 bases: TGTGCCAGCACTCGGACGGGAGGGCTTAGCGGGGAGCTGTTTTTT.

J is TRBJ1-4 and V is TRBV24-1, with D perhaps matching TRBD1 (6 bases). The V gene lost 5 bases and the J gene lost 3 bases, with 9 bases spanning the gap. Germline CDR1 and CDR2: KGHDR and SFDVKD. This CDR3 region has 14 residues. The CDR3 here is CATSGNRANEKLFF. CDR3 DNA: TGTGCCACCAGTGGCAACAGGGCTAATGAAAAACTGTTTTTT.

The chain couples TRBV27 to TRBJ2-1, with TRBD2 matching over 7 bases. Trimming took 5 bases from V and 6 from J; bases not matched to a gene: 13. CDR1 and CDR2 (germline): MNHEY, SMNVEV (reference sequence). CDR3 length: 16 amino acids. CDR3 residues: CASSPGGAGGGNEQFF. For the CDR3, the DNA is TGTGCCAGCAGTCCGGGGGGAGCGGGCGGGGGCAATGAGCAGTTCTTC.

Written as DNA, the CDR3 is TGTGCCAGCAGCCAAGATCCGGGGTGGGAGACCCAGTACTTC. Encoded protein: CASSQDPGWETQYF. The rearrangement links TRBV4-2 to TRBJ2-5, with D tentatively TRBD2 (5 bases). The CDR3 is 14 residues long. V lost 0 bases and J lost 5, with 10 bases in between. Germline loops: CDR1 LGHNA, CDR2 YNFKEQ.

The chain recombines TRBV5-6 with TRBJ1-2; D not certain. This CDR3 has 15 residues. Trimming took 0 bases from V and 2 from J, leaving 11 bases between them. Germline V gene sequence: CDR1 SGHDT, CDR2 YYEEEE. CDR3 in DNA: TGTGCCAGCAGCTTGGGGTGGGAGTTGAACTATGGCTACACCTTC. Its translation is CASSLGWELNYGYTF.

Note on this clone: One junction end does not reproduce the germline sequence, and a read error may be involved. This rearrangement joins TRBV7-7 to TRBJ2-2; 9 positions match TRBD2. The CDR3 runs to 14 residues. Germline V gene sequence: CDR1 SSHAT, CDR2 FNYEAQ (reference sequence). CDR3 DNA sequence: TGTGCTAGCAGCCCCGGAAGCGGGAGGGGGGAGCTGTTTTTT. This gives the protein CASSPGSGRGELFF.

This clone came up once. V gene TRBV3-1 (or the pseudogene TRBV3-2) combines with J gene TRBJ1-2, with TRBD1 matching over 7 bases. Germline V gene lookup returns CDR1 LGHDT and CDR2 YNNKEL (reference sequence). The length of the CDR3 is 15 residues. The trim removed 4 bases at V and 2 bases at J, leaving 7 bases unmatched. Written as DNA, the CDR3 is TGTGCCAGCAGCCGAGTCCTACAGGGGAACTATGGCTACACCTTC. This gives the protein CASSRVLQGNYGYTF.

V and J are TRBV6-2 or TRBV6-3 and TRBJ1-2; D ambiguous. Germline V lookup: CDR1 MNHEY, CDR2 SVGEGT. This CDR3 has 11 residues. V lost 4 bases and J lost 2, with 2 bases in between. CDR3 amino acids: CASSSNYGYTF. The CDR3 DNA reads as TGTGCCAGCAGTTCGAACTATGGCTACACCTTC.

In DNA form, the CDR3 reads TGTGCCACCAGTGATTCACGCCAGGGTTGGAATCAGCCCCAGCATTTT. This sequence encodes CATSDSRQGWNQPQHF. The chain couples TRBV24-1 to TRBJ1-5, with D perhaps matching TRBD1 (5 bases). The V and J ends lost 2 bases and 4 bases respectively, with 14 bases between them. The CDR3 has 16 residues. The germline gives CDR1 KGHDR, CDR2 SFDVKD.

V and J are TRBV14 and TRBJ1-6, with TRBD1 as a possible D gene (6 bases). CDR1 is SGHDN, CDR2 FVKESK, per germline. This CDR3 region has 13 residues. The V and J ends lost 2 bases and 9 bases respectively, with 8 bases between them. This CDR3 reads CASSQIGGSPLHF. In DNA form, the CDR3 reads TGTGCCAGCAGCCAAATAGGGGGTTCACCCCTCCACTTT. Variable domain in full (rest from reference TRBV14 and TRBJ1-6): EAGVTQFPSHSVIEKGQTVTLRCDPISGHDNLYWYRRVMGKEIKFLLHFVKESKQDESGMPNNRFLAERTGGTYSTLKVQPAELEDSGVYFCASSQIGGSPLHFGNGTRLTVT.

V and J are TRBV19 and TRBJ2-3; D unresolved. Trimming removed 3 bases at V and 6 bases at J, with 10 bases between. Looked up from germline, CDR1 is LNHDA and CDR2 is SQIVND (reference sequence). The CDR3 contains 13 residues. CDR3 in amino acids: CASSMRSRDTQYF. CDR3 nucleotide sequence: TGTGCCAGTAGTATGCGGTCGCGGGATACGCAGTATTTT.

In its sample, this clone was seen once. V usage is TRBV4-2 and J usage is TRBJ2-7, with D perhaps matching TRBD2 (6 bases). This CDR3 has 15 residues. The germline V gene has CDR1 LGHNA and CDR2 YNFKEQ. V gave up 0 bases and J gave up 2 bases, with 11 bases separating them. The CDR3 reads CASSQEGGVAYEQYF. DNA of the CDR3: TGTGCCAGCAGCCAAGAGGGGGGTGTCGCCTACGAGCAGTACTTC.

V and J are TRBV30 and TRBJ1-6; a possible D gene is TRBD1 (6 bases). The germline V gene encodes CDR1 GTSNPN and CDR2 SVGIG (reference sequence). This CDR3 comprises 12 residues. The germline V and J ends were trimmed by 2 bases and 10 bases, with 9 bases remaining between them. The CDR3 bases are TGTGCCTGGAGTACAGGGAGATCACCCCTCCACTTT. It codes for CAWSTGRSPLHF.

The rearrangement uses TRBV7-8 and TRBJ2-2; D unresolved. Germline assignment: CDR1 SGHVS and CDR2 FQNEAQ. V was cut by 5 bases and J by 5 bases, with 12 bases left in between. There are 14 residues in the CDR3. Written as DNA, the CDR3 is TGTGCCAGCAGCCCCAGTCTGGTTACCGGGGAGCTGTTTTTT. This sequence encodes CASSPSLVTGELFF.

The chain carries TRBV24-1 and TRBJ2-3, with 7 bases that match TRBD1. The CDR3 contains 14 residues. J gave up 3 bases and V 7 bases, and 6 bases lay outside the gene matches. Looked up from germline, CDR1 is KGHDR and CDR2 is SFDVKD. The CDR3 DNA is TGTGCCACCAGCCCAAAGGGGGCAACAGATACGCAGTATTTT. This codes for CATSPKGATDTQYF.

The rearrangement links TRBV27 to TRBJ2-2; no clear D. Germline loops: CDR1 MNHEY, CDR2 SMNVEV (reference sequence). CDR3 length: 15 residues. V gave up 7 bases and J gave up 0 bases, with 12 bases separating them. The CDR3 DNA follows: TGTGCCAGCATAGAGTCGCAAGCGAACACCGGGGAGCTGTTTTTT. Protein sequence: CASIESQANTGELFF.

This rearrangement joins TRBV11-3 to TRBJ2-1; D ambiguous. V dropped 5 bases and J dropped 1 base, with 12 bases sitting between them. The CDR3 length is 15 residues. Germline V gene sequence: CDR1 SGHNT, CDR2 YENEEA. CDR3: CASSLRGGSYNEQFF. Written as DNA, the CDR3 is TGTGCCAGCAGCCTTCGCGGCGGATCCTACAATGAGCAGTTCTTC.

The chain carries TRBV9 and TRBJ2-3, with D tentatively TRBD2 (5 bases). From germline, CDR1 is SGDLS and CDR2 YYNGEE. Trimming took off 0 bases at V and 4 bases at J, with 12 bases between the two ends. The CDR3 runs to 15 residues. This CDR3 is CASSVGGWEADTQYF. The CDR3 DNA is TGTGCCAGCAGCGTAGGAGGGTGGGAAGCAGATACGCAGTATTTT.